This is a list of T cell receptor beta chains from one sample in a study of T cells after yellow fever vaccination. Each CDR3 protein gets one entry after TCRdb re-called the 5' RACE reads with MiXCR. The table includes 600,000 to 750,000 distinct CDR3 sequences, around 12% detected once. Sequencing was performed on PBMCs, taken on the day of the yellow fever booster vaccination. The source of these receptors is a man aged 25-40 years who received the YFV17D yellow fever vaccine. Both conserved end residues are part of each CDR3. The order of the fields is V gene, clone size, J gene, D gene, CDR3 protein, CDR3 DNA. The D gene is left open where the match is weak. Not every row has a clone size; where given, it reads once, few, many or a size class.

v_gene: TRBV20-1; abundance: .; j_gene: TRBJ2-5; d_gene: .; CDR3aa: CSARGPWGETQYF; CDR3nt: TGCAGTGCTCGAGGACCCTGGGGGGAGACCCAGTACTTC
v_gene: TRBV4-3; abundance: few; j_gene: TRBJ2-1; d_gene: TRBD2; CDR3aa: CASSQVGLVYEQFF; CDR3nt: TGCGCCAGCAGCCAAGTCGGACTAGTCTATGAGCAGTTCTTC
v_gene: TRBV4-3; abundance: few; j_gene: TRBJ2-6; d_gene: .; CDR3aa: CASSQDLVSGANVLTF; CDR3nt: TGCGCCAGCAGCCAAGATTTAGTCTCTGGGGCCAACGTCCTGACTTTC
v_gene: TRBV5-1; abundance: .; j_gene: TRBJ2-3; d_gene: .; CDR3aa: CASSLGPTYTDTQYF; CDR3nt: TGCGCCAGCAGCTTGGGCCCAACTTACACAGATACGCAGTATTTT
v_gene: TRBV20-1; abundance: .; j_gene: TRBJ1-1; d_gene: TRBD1; CDR3aa: CSAPGQGAGEAFF; CDR3nt: TGCAGTGCCCCGGGACAGGGGGCCGGTGAAGCTTTCTTT
v_gene: TRBV20-1; abundance: .; j_gene: TRBJ1-5; d_gene: .; CDR3aa: CSASRKGMGSNQPQHF; CDR3nt: TGCAGTGCTAGTCGTAAAGGGATGGGGAGCAATCAGCCCCAGCATTTT
v_gene: TRBV5-1; abundance: .; j_gene: TRBJ1-1; d_gene: .; CDR3aa: CASSLGFVGDTEAFF; CDR3nt: TGCGCCAGCAGCTTGGGCTTCGTGGGGGACACTGAAGCTTTCTTT
v_gene: TRBV12-3/TRBV12-4; abundance: many; j_gene: TRBJ2-7; d_gene: .; CDR3aa: CASSLLASGLEQYF; CDR3nt: TGTGCCAGCAGTTTGTTGGCGTCGGGGCTCGAGCAGTACTTC
v_gene: TRBV6-1; abundance: few; j_gene: TRBJ2-7; d_gene: TRBD2; CDR3aa: CASKRSGKRAPYEQYF; CDR3nt: TGTGCCAGCAAGCGCAGCGGGAAAAGGGCTCCCTACGAGCAGTACTTC
v_gene: TRBV24-1; abundance: few; j_gene: TRBJ2-3; d_gene: .; CDR3aa: CATSDTTSPSQYF; CDR3nt: TGTGCCACCAGTGACACGACTAGTCCATCGCAGTATTTT
v_gene: TRBV20-1; abundance: many; j_gene: TRBJ2-6; d_gene: TRBD1; CDR3aa: CSAADRASGANVLTF; CDR3nt: TGCAGTGCGGCCGACAGGGCCTCTGGGGCCAACGTCCTGACTTTC
v_gene: TRBV14; abundance: many; j_gene: TRBJ2-1; d_gene: TRBD1; CDR3aa: CASSQLPGQGATGEQFF; CDR3nt: TGTGCCAGCAGCCAACTGCCGGGACAGGGGGCTACGGGAGAGCAGTTCTTC
v_gene: TRBV30; abundance: .; j_gene: TRBJ2-5; d_gene: .; CDR3aa: CAWNNGLVQETQYF; CDR3nt: TGTGCCTGGAACAACGGGCTCGTCCAAGAGACCCAGTACTTC
v_gene: TRBV12-3/TRBV12-4; abundance: many; j_gene: TRBJ2-1; d_gene: .; CDR3aa: CASSLIEQFF; CDR3nt: TGTGCCAGCAGCTTAATTGAGCAGTTCTTC
v_gene: TRBV24-1; abundance: .; j_gene: TRBJ2-1; d_gene: TRBD1; CDR3aa: CATSQTGTGLFF; CDR3nt: TGTGCCACCAGCCAGACCGGGACAGGGCTGTTCTTC
v_gene: TRBV5-1; abundance: .; j_gene: TRBJ1-1; d_gene: TRBD1; CDR3aa: CASSLGQGAEGTEAFF; CDR3nt: TGCGCCAGCAGCTTGGGACAGGGGGCAGAGGGCACTGAAGCTTTCTTT
v_gene: TRBV20-1; abundance: .; j_gene: TRBJ2-7; d_gene: .; CDR3aa: CCASPTLGQQTEGQYF; CDR3nt: TGCTGTGCTAGTCCTACACTTGGACAGCAGACTGAAGGGCAGTACTTC
v_gene: TRBV24-1; abundance: .; j_gene: TRBJ1-5; d_gene: .; CDR3aa: CATSDSRPRTGGGQPQHF; CDR3nt: TGTGCCACCAGTGATTCTCGCCCGCGGACCGGGGGCGGTCAGCCCCAGCATTTT
v_gene: TRBV10-2; abundance: .; j_gene: TRBJ2-1; d_gene: .; CDR3aa: CASSEAPGWEQFF; CDR3nt: TGCGCCAGCAGTGAGGCCCCCGGTTGGGAGCAGTTCTTC
v_gene: TRBV6-4; abundance: once; j_gene: TRBJ2-7; d_gene: TRBD2; CDR3aa: CASSEEGLAGYEQYF; CDR3nt: TGTGCCAGCAGTGAGGAGGGCCTAGCGGGTTACGAGCAGTACTTC
v_gene: TRBV20-1; abundance: .; j_gene: TRBJ2-7; d_gene: TRBD2; CDR3aa: CSARGWVAGGSLGDEQYF; CDR3nt: TGCAGTGCTAGAGGCTGGGTAGCGGGAGGTTCTCTCGGGGACGAGCAGTACTTC
v_gene: TRBV12-3/TRBV12-4; abundance: .; j_gene: TRBJ2-2; d_gene: .; CDR3aa: CASSLGVATGELFF; CDR3nt: TGTGCCAGCAGTTTAGGGGTAGCCACCGGGGAGCTGTTTTTT
v_gene: TRBV6-1; abundance: .; j_gene: TRBJ2-3; d_gene: TRBD2; CDR3aa: CASRGTGGDTDTQYF; CDR3nt: TGTGCCAGCAGAGGGACCGGGGGGGACACAGATACGCAGTATTTT
v_gene: TRBV6-2/TRBV6-3; abundance: few; j_gene: TRBJ2-2; d_gene: TRBD1; CDR3aa: CASSFPPGQGINTGELFF; CDR3nt: TGTGCCAGCAGTTTTCCGCCGGGACAGGGGATAAACACCGGGGAGCTGTTTTTT
v_gene: TRBV12-3/TRBV12-4; abundance: many; j_gene: TRBJ1-1; d_gene: TRBD1; CDR3aa: CASSTSTGGTEAFF; CDR3nt: TGTGCCAGCAGTACCTCGACAGGGGGCACTGAAGCTTTCTTT
v_gene: TRBV4-2; abundance: .; j_gene: TRBJ2-1; d_gene: TRBD2; CDR3aa: CASSQDEPGLVGF; CDR3nt: TGTGCCAGCAGCCAAGACGAACCGGGACTAGTTGGCTTC